Listed here are 24 T cell receptor beta chains from one sample, sequenced in a study of shared clonotypes between healthy human individuals (dated by TCRdb to 2020 to 2022). The library was prepared using the immunoSEQ multiplex PCR assay. TCRdb took this table from immuneACCESS and kept in-frame rearrangements with V and J called. Such tables lack part of the clones; where checked against another copy, unresolved V genes explain under half of the gap, and the rest is unexplained. The sample table shows 550,000 to 600,000 clones, and roughly four fifths are seen once. The ten largest clones capture around 12% of the sample. The sample comprised PBMCs. All receptors come from a middle-aged woman in good health. Some clones in this sample may be carry-over from other donors' samples.

The chain recombines TRBV15 with TRBJ2-7; a weak D match, TRBD1 (6 bases). Deletions cut 5 bases from V and 3 bases from J, with 17 bases between. Germline values: CDR1 LNHNV, CDR2 YYDKDF (reference sequence). This CDR3 contains 15 residues. The chain's CDR3 is CATSGQTRPYYEQYF. The DNA for the CDR3 is TGTGCCACCAGCGGACAGACAAGGCCATACTACGAGCAGTACTTC.

The chain uses TRBV28 and TRBJ2-3, with 14 bases identical to TRBD2. CDR3 length: 16 residues. Germline assignment: CDR1 MDHEN and CDR2 SYDVKM. V gave up 3 bases and J gave up 7 bases; unmatched junction bases: 6. As DNA, the CDR3 is TGTGCCAGCAGTTTGGTAGGACTAGCGGGAGGTTATACGCAGTATTTT. Translated, it gives CASSLVGLAGGYTQYF.

This clone occurred once. The chain is built from TRBV7-2 and TRBJ1-2, with 8 nucleotides matching TRBD1. The ends lost 1 base at V and 6 bases at J; junction bases unmatched: 10. The CDR3 is 16 residues long. Germline V lookup: CDR1 SGHTA, CDR2 FQGNSA. The CDR3 spells CASSLDLGTGPDGYTF. CDR3 DNA sequence: TGTGCCAGCAGCTTAGACTTAGGGACAGGCCCGGATGGCTACACCTTC.

This clone appeared a few times. This sequence joins TRBV30 and TRBJ1-2; a possible D gene is TRBD1 (5 bases). V gave up 2 bases and J gave up 8 bases, with 18 bases separating them. There are 14 residues in the CDR3. Germline values: CDR1 GTSNPN, CDR2 SVGIG (reference sequence). CDR3: CAWSFQGSSEGYTF. The CDR3 nucleotides are TGTGCCTGGAGTTTCCAGGGCTCCAGCGAGGGCTACACCTTC.

CDR3 nucleotide sequence: TGTGCCAGCAACCGAATCGCCGGGGAGCTGTTTTTT. This gives the protein CASNRIAGELFF. This chain uses TRBV11-2 with TRBJ2-2; D is ambiguous. The CDR3 runs 12 residues. Trimming took 7 bases from V and 6 from J, leaving 9 bases between them. Per the germline V gene, CDR1 is SGHAT and CDR2 is FQNNGV.

This clone came up many times. This chain links TRBV28 with TRBJ1-4, with D possibly matching TRBD1 (6 bases). Germline lookup yields CDR1 MDHEN and CDR2 SYDVKM. V was shortened by 9 bases and J by 3 bases, with 11 bases between the two germline ends. The CDR3 covers 13 residues. The CDR3 loop reads CASGQPSNEKLFF. The CDR3 nucleotides read TGTGCCAGTGGACAGCCCTCTAATGAAAAACTGTTTTTT.

V gene TRBV4-2 combines with J gene TRBJ1-1; D not resolved. The CDR3 is 14 amino acids. Trimming stripped 0 bases from V and 6 bases from J, with 11 bases between. Germline-derived CDR1 and CDR2 are LGHNA and YNFKEQ. CDR3 amino acids: CASSQDMKIPEAFF. For the CDR3, the DNA is TGTGCCAGCAGCCAAGATATGAAGATCCCTGAAGCTTTCTTT.

This clone was picked up a small number of times. The identical CDR3 is also encoded by other nucleotide sequences in the sample. The chain couples TRBV30 to TRBJ2-3; D possibly uses TRBD1 or TRBD2 (5 bases each). Deletions cut 0 bases from V and 4 bases from J, with 5 bases between. Germline V gene sequence: CDR1 GTSNPN, CDR2 SVGIG (reference sequence). This CDR3 is 12 amino acids long. The CDR3 reads CAWSVGADTQYF. DNA for the CDR3: TGTGCCTGGAGTGTGGGGGCAGATACGCAGTATTTT.

The CDR3 nucleotides read TGTGCCAGCAGCCGTTTAAAACTCTACAATGAGCAGTTCTTC. It translates to CASSRLKLYNEQFF. This sequence joins TRBV7-9 and TRBJ2-1; D is ambiguous. Trimming shortened V by 5 bases and J by 3 bases, and 11 bases separated the two germline ends. Germline CDR1 is SEHNR and CDR2 is FQNEAQ (reference sequence). The CDR3 is 14 amino acids. Drawing the rest from reference TRBV7-9 and TRBJ2-1, the complete variable domain is DTGVSQNPRHKITKRGQNVTFRCDPISEHNRLYWYRQTLGQGPEFLTYFQNEAQLEKSRLLSDRFSAERPKGSFSTLEIQRTEQGDSAMYLCASSRLKLYNEQFFGPGTRLTVL.

The V and J genes are TRBV30 and TRBJ2-1; D is unclear. The CDR3 contains 15 residues. Germline CDR1 and CDR2: GTSNPN and SVGIG (reference sequence). With 2 bases removed from V and 2 bases from J, the gap between germline ends came to 13 bases. The DNA for the CDR3 is TGTGCCTGGAGTACGGGTCCGGCGACCTACAATGAGCAGTTCTTC. It specifies CAWSTGPATYNEQFF.

V usage is TRBV5-4 and J usage is TRBJ1-1; D might be TRBD1 (6 bases). This CDR3 contains 14 residues. Trimming cost V 0 bases and J 4 bases, with 10 bases left between them. Germline V gene data show CDR1 as SGHNT and CDR2 as YYREEE (reference sequence). As DNA, the CDR3 is TGTGCCAGCAGCTTGGTCGCACAGGGCACTGAAGCTTTCTTT. Protein product: CASSLVAQGTEAFF.

This rearrangement joins TRBV7-8 to TRBJ2-5, with TRBD1 matching over 9 bases. Germline CDR1 SGHVS, CDR2 FQNEAQ. Trimming removed 4 bases from V and 2 bases from J; junction bases left unmatched: 5. This CDR3 contains 15 residues. Here the CDR3 reads CASSWNRGRQETQYF. CDR3 nucleotides: TGTGCCAGCAGCTGGAACAGGGGGCGTCAAGAGACCCAGTACTTC. Together with reference TRBV7-8 and TRBJ2-5, the CDR3 gives the full variable domain: GAGVSQSPRYKVAKRGQDVALRCDPISGHVSLFWYQQALGQGPEFLTYFQNEAQLDKSGLPSDRFFAERPEGSVSTLKIQRTQQEDSAVYLCASSWNRGRQETQYFGPGTRLLVL.

The CDR3 loop reads CASSYSSSLNEKLFF. The CDR3 region has the DNA TGTGCCAGCAGTTACTCGAGTAGCCTTAATGAAAAACTGTTTTTT. The chain carries TRBV6-6 and TRBJ1-4; D is unresolved. The V end was cut by 0 bases, the J end by 4 bases, with 9 bases between. Germline loops: CDR1 MNHNY, CDR2 SVGAGI (reference sequence). The CDR3 is 15 amino acids.

V and J are TRBV18 and TRBJ1-1; D uncertain. This CDR3 is built from 14 residues. The germline V gene has CDR1 KGHSH and CDR2 LQKENI. Trimming pared 1 base from V and 3 bases from J, leaving 9 bases between. CDR3 in amino acids: CASSPRQTDTEAFF. The CDR3 DNA is TGTGCCAGCTCACCACGGCAAACAGACACTGAAGCTTTCTTT.

The gene calls are TRBV7-6 and TRBJ2-5; 10 positions match TRBD2. V gave up 5 bases and J gave up 5 bases; unmatched junction bases: 8. The CDR3 consists of 15 residues. Germline V gives CDR1 SGHVS, CDR2 FNYEAQ. The chain's CDR3 is CASSPSDSGRETQYF. CDR3 nucleotide sequence: TGTGCCAGCAGCCCATCGGATAGCGGGAGGGAGACCCAGTACTTC. Full variable domain (outside the CDR3, taken from reference TRBV7-6 and TRBJ2-5): GAGVSQSPRYKVTKRGQDVALRCDPISGHVSLYWYRQALGQGPEFLTYFNYEAQQDKSGLPNDRFSAERPEGSISTLTIQRTEQRDSAMYRCASSPSDSGRETQYFGPGTRLLVL.

The chain links TRBV5-8 to TRBJ1-3; no reliable D call. This CDR3 has 14 amino acids. V was cut by 3 bases and J by 0 bases, with 7 bases left in between. Germline CDR1 SGHTS, CDR2 YDEGEE. CDR3 loop: CASSSRLSGNTIYF. The CDR3 DNA sequence: TGTGCCAGCAGCTCCCGCCTCTCTGGAAACACCATATATTTT.

This clone turned up a few times. Here the CDR3 DNA reads TGTGCCAGCAGCCGGGGACAGGGGTGGGAGACCCAGTACTTC. Translation gives CASSRGQGWETQYF. The chain couples TRBV7-9 to TRBJ2-7; TRBD1 agrees at 10 bases. TRBJ2-5 explains the end of the DNA better; the J call may be wrong. The CDR3 runs 14 residues. Germline V lookup: CDR1 SEHNR, CDR2 FQNEAQ (reference sequence).

This clone was recorded a few times. A read error is likely here: a far larger clone is one base away. In the same sample, other DNA sequences code for this CDR3. The chain has TRBV29-1 and TRBJ1-2; D is uncertain. Germline CDR1 and CDR2: SQVTM and ANQGSEA. The CDR3 totals 11 residues. V was cut by 7 bases and J by 2 bases, with 8 bases left in between. CDR3 sequence reads: CSESPNYGYTF. DNA for the CDR3: TGCAGCGAGTCCCCAAACTATGGCTACACCTTC.

Concerning this clone: The identical CDR3 is also encoded by other nucleotide sequences in the sample. The V and J genes are TRBV15 and TRBJ1-3; no firm D call. The germline V and J ends were trimmed by 0 bases and 3 bases, with 9 bases remaining between them. The germline CDR1 and CDR2 sequences are LNHNV and YYDKDF (reference sequence). The length of the CDR3 is 15 residues. DNA of the CDR3: TGTGCCACCAGCAGAGAAGCAGGTTATGGAAACACCATATATTTT. Amino acid sequence: CATSREAGYGNTIYF.

The gene calls are TRBV9 and TRBJ1-4, with 8 bases matching TRBD1. V lost 4 bases and J lost 5; bases outside the gene matches: 7. This CDR3 has 15 residues. CDR1 is SGDLS, CDR2 YYNGEE, per germline. The CDR3 region is CASSPGTGGNEKLFF. DNA of the CDR3: TGTGCCAGCAGCCCCGGGACAGGAGGAAATGAAAAACTGTTTTTT.

A remark on this clone: In the same sample, other DNA sequences code for this CDR3. The genes are TRBV5-6 and TRBJ2-6, with D unclear. This CDR3 is 15 amino acids long. The germline V and J ends were trimmed by 0 bases and 1 base, with 5 bases remaining between them. The germline gives CDR1 SGHDT, CDR2 YYEEEE. CDR3 region: CASSLGLSGANVLTF. The CDR3 bases are TGTGCCAGCAGCTTGGGCCTATCTGGGGCCAACGTCCTGACTTTC.

The CDR3 bases are TGTGCCAGCAGCTTAGGAATAAACGAGCAGTACTTC. It is translated as CASSLGINEQYF. The chain employs TRBV11-2 and TRBJ2-7, with D uncertain. The germline V and J ends were trimmed by 1 base and 5 bases, with 6 bases remaining between them. Germline V gene lookup returns CDR1 SGHAT and CDR2 FQNNGV. The CDR3 is 12 amino acids.

The chain combines TRBV18 with TRBJ2-7, with TRBD2 as a possible D gene (6 bases). V gave up 4 bases and J gave up 3 bases, with 19 bases separating them. Germline CDR1 is KGHSH and CDR2 is LQKENI. The CDR3 has 16 residues. The CDR3 loop is CASSLPPGRTNYEQYF. In nucleotides, the CDR3 is TGTGCCAGCTCACTCCCGCCGGGACGGACTAACTACGAGCAGTACTTC.

This chain links TRBV29-1 with TRBJ2-2; D may be TRBD1 or TRBD2 (5 bases each). CDR1 and CDR2 from the germline V gene are SQVTM and ANQGSEA. The germline V and J ends were trimmed by 7 bases and 5 bases, with 8 bases remaining between them. This CDR3 spans 11 amino acids. The DNA of the CDR3 is TGCAGCGCCGGGACGACCGGGGAGCTGTTTTTT. Its translation: CSAGTTGELFF.